Following are 20 T cell receptor beta chains from one sample sequenced in a study of T cell responses to AZD1222 COVID-19 vaccine. TCRdb keeps only in-frame clones here, not all; method: immunoSEQ multiplex PCR. In the table there are 150,000 to 200,000 clones, more than 85% of which are singletons. Specimen: peripheral blood, collected on day 0 of AZD1222 vaccination. These receptors came from an adult in good health.

This rearrangement joins TRBV5-1 to TRBJ2-1; 7 nucleotides line up with TRBD1. The CDR3 length is 24 residues. The germline gives CDR1 SGHRS, CDR2 YFSETQ. V dropped 4 bases and J dropped 7; count of bases not matched to a gene: 38. The CDR3 is CASSLWDSSKRGSRATQYSNEQFF. CDR3 in DNA: TGCGCCAGCAGCCTTTGGGACAGCTCTAAGAGAGGGTCCCGCGCTACCCAGTACTCAAATGAGCAGTTCTTC.

The chain employs TRBV2 and TRBJ1-6; D might be TRBD1 (5 bases). The ends were cut back, 4 bases at V and 10 bases at J, with 14 bases in the middle. Germline V CDR1 and CDR2: SNHLY, FYNNEI. There are 14 residues in the CDR3. Here the CDR3 reads CASSGTGGRSPLHF. The CDR3 nucleotides are TGTGCCAGCAGTGGAACGGGGGGACGGTCACCCCTCCACTTT.

The gene calls are TRBV12-3 or TRBV12-4 and TRBJ1-1, with D unclear. This CDR3 is built from 12 residues. Trimming cost V 8 bases and J 1 base, with 8 bases left between them. CDR3 loop: CASADQNTEAFF. In nucleotides, the CDR3 is TGTGCCAGCGCGGACCAGAACACTGAAGCTTTCTTT.

This clone has ten or more counts. The chain couples TRBV4-2 to TRBJ2-7; D is ambiguous. Trimming stripped 5 bases from V and 0 bases from J, with 14 bases between. The CDR3 spans 15 residues. CDR1 LGHNA and CDR2 YNFKEQ come from the germline V gene. CDR3 sequence: CASSARMESSYEQYF. The CDR3 DNA reads TGTGCCAGCAGCGCGCGGATGGAGAGCTCCTACGAGCAGTACTTC.

This chain uses TRBV7-9 with TRBJ1-2, with D possibly TRBD1 on 6 matching bases. The CDR3 loop spans 15 amino acids. Trimming left V 1 base short and J 6 bases short, with 15 bases between. Germline CDR1 SEHNR, CDR2 FQNEAQ (reference sequence). The CDR3 spells CASSLDGGLRDGYTF. In nucleotides, the CDR3 is TGTGCCAGCAGCTTAGATGGGGGCCTAAGAGATGGCTACACCTTC.

The gene calls are TRBV3-1 (or the pseudogene TRBV3-2) and TRBJ1-2, with D tentatively TRBD1 (5 bases). The CDR3 is 15 residues long. V was trimmed by 1 base and J by 5 bases, leaving 14 bases between them. From germline, CDR1 is LGHDT and CDR2 YNNKEL (reference sequence). The chain's CDR3 is CASSQAYRRDYGYTF. CDR3 nucleotides: TGTGCCAGCAGCCAAGCGTACAGGCGTGATTATGGCTACACCTTC.

Here the CDR3 DNA reads TGTGCCAGCAGCCCGGGGGGCGGGCTTGGTCAGTCGGCTTTCTTT. Translated, it gives CASSPGGGLGQSAFF. The chain links TRBV5-4 to TRBJ1-1; D is perhaps TRBD1 (6 bases). V was clipped by 4 bases and J by 11 bases, with 24 bases between them. The CDR3 sequence is 15 residues long. From germline, CDR1 is SGHNT and CDR2 YYREEE (reference sequence). The full variable domain, with the rest looked up from reference TRBV5-4 and TRBJ1-1, is ETGVTQSPTHLIKTRGQQVTLRCSSQSGHNTVSWYQQALGQGPQFIFQYYREEENGRGNFPPRFSGLQFPNYSSELNVNALELDDSALYLCASSPGGGLGQSAFFGQGTRLTVV.

The V and J genes are TRBV5-1 and TRBJ1-3, with 7 bases lining up with TRBD1. The J segment lost 1 base and the V segment lost 4 bases, leaving 2 bases of the junction unmatched. CDR1 and CDR2 from the germline V gene are SGHRS and YFSETQ. This CDR3 contains 14 residues. DNA for the CDR3: TGCGCCAGCAGCGTACAGGGGTCTGGAAACACCATATATTTT. The encoded protein is CASSVQGSGNTIYF.

The gene calls are TRBV10-1 and TRBJ2-7; 11 bases fit TRBD2. This CDR3 has 15 residues. Unmatched junction bases numbered 4, after V lost 2 bases and J lost 4 bases. The germline CDR1 and CDR2 sequences are WNHNN and SYGVQD (reference sequence). The CDR3 region has the DNA TGCGCCAGCAGTGAGGTACTAGCGGGAGCGTACGAGCAGTACTTC. Translating gives CASSEVLAGAYEQYF.

The gene calls are TRBV5-1 and TRBJ1-2, with 10 bases identical to TRBD1. V shed 0 bases, J shed 2 bases, and the junction held 10 bases outside the gene matches. The V gene's germline CDR1 is SGHRS and CDR2 YFSETQ. The CDR3 is 18 residues long. DNA of the CDR3: TGCGCCAGCAGCTTGGGAATGCGACAGGGGGCTGGGAACTATGGCTACACCTTC. It encodes CASSLGMRQGAGNYGYTF.

The chain recombines TRBV6-1 with TRBJ1-2; 8 bases are a match to TRBD1. From germline, CDR1 is MNHNS and CDR2 SASEGT. After removal of 3 bases from V and 3 bases from J, the junction contained 6 bases not matched to a gene. The CDR3 loop spans 15 amino acids. The CDR3 here is CASSDRGPKDYGYTF. CDR3 DNA: TGTGCCAGCAGTGACAGGGGGCCTAAAGACTATGGCTACACCTTC.

The gene calls are TRBV16 and TRBJ1-2; D not certain. V was cut by 0 bases and J by 6 bases, with 5 bases left in between. Germline CDR1 KGHSY, CDR2 FQNENV. The CDR3 runs 12 residues. This CDR3 is CASSQSGDGYTF. CDR3 DNA: TGTGCCAGCAGCCAATCAGGTGATGGCTACACCTTC. Full variable domain (remainder filled in from reference TRBV16 and TRBJ1-2): GEEVAQTPKHLVRGEGQKAKLYCAPIKGHSYVFWYQQVLKNEFKFLISFQNENVFDETGMPKERFSAKCLPNSPCSLEIQATKLEDSAVYFCASSQSGDGYTFGSGTRLTVV.

The chain carries TRBV29-1 and TRBJ1-1; D is unresolved. In germline, CDR1 is SQVTM, CDR2 ANQGSEA. CDR3 length equals 14 residues. This CDR3 is CTSFNPGLNTEAFF. Written as DNA, the CDR3 is TGCACCTCTTTTAATCCAGGCTTGAACACTGAAGCTTTCTTT. Looking up the rest from reference TRBV29-1 and TRBJ1-1 gives the full variable domain: SAVISQKPSRDICQRGTSLTIQCQVDSQVTMMFWYRQQPGQSLTLIATANQGSEATYESGFVIDKFPISRPNLTFSTLTVSNMSPEDSSIYLCTSFNPGLNTEAFFGQGTRLTVV.

V gene TRBV6-5 combines with J gene TRBJ1-2; no reliable D call. The germline CDR1 and CDR2 sequences are MNHEY and SVGAGI. Trimming took 0 bases from V and 6 from J, leaving 14 bases between them. CDR3 length: 15 amino acids. The CDR3 spells CASSYSILRINGYTF. Here the CDR3 DNA reads TGTGCCAGCAGTTACTCGATTCTGCGGATCAATGGCTACACCTTC.

This chain uses TRBV10-3 with TRBJ1-6, with 7 bases matching TRBD1. CDR1 is ENHRY and CDR2 is SYGVKD in the germline V gene. V lost 6 bases, J lost 8 bases, and 10 bases stayed unmatched. This CDR3 has 15 amino acids. Written as DNA, the CDR3 is TGTGCCATCAGGGAAAGACAGGGATGGGATTCACCCCTCCACTTT. Amino acid sequence: CAIRERQGWDSPLHF.

This chain connects TRBV9 to TRBJ1-2; D possibly corresponds to TRBD1 (6 bases). Germline V gene lookup returns CDR1 SGDLS and CDR2 YYNGEE. Trimming pared 4 bases from V and 3 bases from J, leaving 13 bases between. This CDR3 contains 14 residues. The DNA of the CDR3 is TGTGCCAGCAGCACCCTGACAGGAGACTATGGCTACACCTTC. Amino acid sequence: CASSTLTGDYGYTF. Filled out from reference TRBV9 and TRBJ1-2, the complete variable domain reads DSGVTQTPKHLITATGQRVTLRCSPRSGDLSVYWYQQSLDQGLQFLIQYYNGEERAKGNILERFSAQQFPDLHSELNLSSLELGDSALYFCASSTLTGDYGYTFGSGTRLTVV.

The chain links TRBV5-1 to TRBJ1-1; 7 bases match TRBD1. The CDR3 length is 16 residues. Germline CDR1 SGHRS, CDR2 YFSETQ. Trimming took 4 bases from V and 5 from J; bases not matched to a gene: 14. CDR3 loop: CASSPGTALRGTEAFF. The CDR3 DNA reads as TGCGCCAGCAGCCCGGGGACAGCTCTCAGGGGGACTGAAGCTTTCTTT. Looking up the rest from reference TRBV5-1 and TRBJ1-1 gives the full variable domain: KAGVTQTPRYLIKTRGQQVTLSCSPISGHRSVSWYQQTPGQGLQFLFEYFSETQRNKGNFPGRFSGRQFSNSRSEMNVSTLELGDSALYLCASSPGTALRGTEAFFGQGTRLTVV.

Only one count was recorded for this clone. CDR3 region: CASSIAGSANEKLFF. In DNA form, the CDR3 reads TGTGCCAGTAGTATTGCAGGGTCGGCTAATGAAAAACTGTTTTTT. The chain links TRBV19 to TRBJ1-4; D is perhaps TRBD1 (5 bases). Trimming took off 3 bases at V and 3 bases at J, with 11 bases between the two ends. Germline values: CDR1 LNHDA, CDR2 SQIVND (reference sequence). The CDR3 contains 15 residues.

Remarks on this clone: This specimen includes other DNA sequences encoding the same CDR3. The rearrangement uses TRBV19 and TRBJ2-7; the D call may be TRBD1 or TRBD2 (5 bases each). The CDR3 runs to 12 residues. Trimming removed 3 bases at V and 4 bases at J, with 7 bases between. Germline values: CDR1 LNHDA, CDR2 SQIVND (reference sequence). This CDR3 is CASSIGAYEQYF. CDR3 coding DNA: TGTGCCAGTAGTATCGGGGCATACGAGCAGTACTTC.

In its sample, this clone was seen a few times. The chain carries TRBV11-2 and TRBJ2-7; 7 bases align to TRBD1. Trimming at V came to 5 bases and at J to 2 bases, leaving 6 bases not matched to a gene. The CDR3 is 14 residues long. The germline V gene encodes CDR1 SGHAT and CDR2 FQNNGV. The CDR3 is CASSASGTAYEQYF. The CDR3 DNA sequence: TGTGCCAGCAGCGCTTCCGGGACAGCCTACGAGCAGTACTTC.